A selection of T cell receptor beta chains follows, all from one sample in a study of blood T cell repertoires in COVID-19. Assay: immunoSEQ multiplex PCR; the TCRdb copy retains only in-frame clones and omits some. The profile covers around 250,000 clones, with about four fifths appearing a single time and 3% to 4% taken by the ten largest. The sample was peripheral blood. The source of these receptors is a woman aged 18-29 years with acute or convalescent COVID-19. CDR3s leave out the opening cysteine and the closing phenylalanine or tryptophan. The D gene is left open where the match is weak.

TRBD1	TRBJ2-3	TRBV11-2	ASSPIRGRADTQY
.	TRBJ2-2	TRBV27	ASMYGAGELF
.	TRBJ1-2	TRBV7-9	ASSPPPPRGPLYGYT
.	TRBJ2-5	TRBV19	ASTWGQGETQY
TRBD2	TRBJ2-5	TRBV3-1/TRBV3-2	ASSQGLAGEGETQY
.	TRBJ1-1	TRBV2	ASSGGFWNTEAF
TRBD2	TRBJ2-7	TRBV13	ASSGYGLAGSSYEQY
.	TRBJ1-1	TRBV12-3/TRBV12-4	ASTKRGMRAF
.	TRBJ2-2	TRBV19	ATYGRGDDTGELF
TRBD2	TRBJ2-7	TRBV4-2	ASSQKGLAGPEQY
TRBD1	TRBJ1-4	TRBV19	ASPDRGREKLF
.	TRBJ2-5	TRBV5-6	ASSPPTFQETQY
.	TRBJ1-1	TRBV6-5	ASKGRPSNTEAF
TRBD1	TRBJ1-5	TRBV27	ASSLIFGTGPNQPQH
.	TRBJ1-1	TRBV29-1	SVERPSRRPEAF
.	TRBJ2-7	TRBV3-1/TRBV3-2	ASSQDVDTAIYEQY